This T cell receptor beta chain was recovered during a study of blood T cell repertoires in COVID-19. Study-level background: Acute and convalescent COVID-19 specimens originated in the United States, Italy and Spain.

Individuals drawn from 24 US areas were roughly 18 to 95 years old. From germline, CDR1 is SGHTA and CDR2 FQGNSA. The ends were cut back, 6 bases at V and 9 bases at J, with 15 bases in the middle. This CDR3 is 14 amino acids long. In the source study's methods: Researchers report that nucleated cell counts were estimated from reference gene primer amplification. The table came from immunoSEQ multiplex PCR; TCRdb's copy has only in-frame clones and leaves some out. That table supplies the V and J calls and clone size; D and trimming were determined from the DNA. The sample has about 430,000 clones; over 75% are singletons.

Sequencing was carried out using PBMCs or T cells enriched from blood (not recorded which). The clonotype originates from a man aged 25-40 years who had recovered from COVID-19. The V call is TRBV7-2, the J call TRBJ1-6; a weak D match, TRBD1 (6 bases). The CDR3 bases are TGTGCCAGCAGGAGCGGGGGGCCTACTTCACCCCTCCACTTT. Encoded protein: CASRSGGPTSPLHF.